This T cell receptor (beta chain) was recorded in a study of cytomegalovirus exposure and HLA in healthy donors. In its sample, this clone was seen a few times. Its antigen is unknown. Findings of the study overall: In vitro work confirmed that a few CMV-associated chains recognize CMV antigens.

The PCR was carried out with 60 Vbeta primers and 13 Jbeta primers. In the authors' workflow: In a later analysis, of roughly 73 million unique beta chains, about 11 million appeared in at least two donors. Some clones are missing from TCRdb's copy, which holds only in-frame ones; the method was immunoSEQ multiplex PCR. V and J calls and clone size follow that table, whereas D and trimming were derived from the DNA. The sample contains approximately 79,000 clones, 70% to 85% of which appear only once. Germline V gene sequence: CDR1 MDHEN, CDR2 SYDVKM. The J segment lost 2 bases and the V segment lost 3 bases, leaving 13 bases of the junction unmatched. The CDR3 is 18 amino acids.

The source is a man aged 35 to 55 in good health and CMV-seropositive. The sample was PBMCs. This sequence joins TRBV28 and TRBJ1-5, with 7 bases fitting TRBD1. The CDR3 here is CASSFRTRGEKGNQPQHF. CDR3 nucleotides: TGTGCCAGCAGTTTCAGGACCAGGGGGGAAAAAGGCAATCAGCCCCAGCATTTT.